Each of the 13 T cell receptor beta chains below was sequenced from the same sample in a study of cytomegalovirus exposure and HLA in healthy donors. The PCR ran on 60 Vbeta and 13 Jbeta primers. This table comes from immunoSEQ multiplex PCR, and its TCRdb copy is limited to in-frame clones, with some not included. The table includes about 160,000 clones, approximately 84% detected once. Sequencing was carried out using PBMCs. Receptor source: a boy between 2 and 15 years old in good health and CMV-seronegative.

The chain uses TRBV6-1 and TRBJ1-2, with 7 bases matching TRBD1. The CDR3 contains 16 residues. Germline values: CDR1 MNHNS, CDR2 SASEGT. The J segment lost 5 bases and the V segment lost 0 bases, leaving 9 bases of the junction unmatched. In DNA, the CDR3 is TGTGCCAGCAGTGAAGCCCAGCCATCACAGGGGTATGGCTACACCTTC. Translation gives CASSEAQPSQGYGYTF.

The chain combines TRBV13 with TRBJ2-1, with 7 positions matching TRBD2. The CDR3 is 13 residues long. The V and J ends lost 2 bases and 10 bases, in that order; junction bases with no gene match: 5. Germline V CDR1 and CDR2: PRHDT, FYEKMQ (reference sequence). CDR3 nucleotides: TGTGCCAGCAGCTTACGGGGGAGGGAGGAGCAGTTCTTC. It translates to CASSLRGREEQFF.

The V gene is TRBV10-1, the J gene TRBJ2-5; 7 bases map to TRBD1. The CDR3 totals 13 residues. CDR1 WNHNN and CDR2 SYGVQD come from the germline V gene (reference sequence). The V segment lost 9 bases and the J segment 1 base; nucleotides outside the gene matches: 5. The CDR3 DNA sequence: TGCGCCAGGGATGACAGGGCCCAAGAGACCCAGTACTTC. Translating gives CARDDRAQETQYF.

The gene calls are TRBV9 and TRBJ2-1; D not certain. Trimming stripped 1 base from V and 5 bases from J, with 4 bases between. Germline V gene data show CDR1 as SGDLS and CDR2 as YYNGEE. This CDR3 is 12 amino acids long. CDR3: CASSVNNNEQFF. Written as DNA, the CDR3 is TGTGCCAGCAGCGTAAACAACAATGAGCAGTTCTTC.

V usage is TRBV4-1 and J usage is TRBJ2-7, with 7 nucleotides matching TRBD1. Germline CDR1 and CDR2: MGHRA and YSYEKL. The CDR3 consists of 18 residues. V dropped 5 bases and J dropped 0; count of bases not matched to a gene: 16. CDR3 DNA: TGCGCCAGCAGCGAATTGATGAGGACAGGCCGTAGCTCCTACGAGCAGTACTTC. It yields the protein CASSELMRTGRSSYEQYF.

The chain links TRBV27 to TRBJ2-7; D uncertain. CDR3 length: 13 residues. Germline CDR1 and CDR2: MNHEY and SMNVEV (reference sequence). V lost 6 bases and J 0 bases, leaving 9 bases between the germline ends. The CDR3 reads CASRSLFSYEQYF. The CDR3 coding sequence is TGTGCCAGCAGATCCTTGTTCTCCTACGAGCAGTACTTC.

V is TRBV5-4 and J is TRBJ2-7; 12 nucleotides agree with TRBD2. J gave up 7 bases and V 2 bases, and 7 bases lay outside the gene matches. Germline V gene sequence: CDR1 SGHNT, CDR2 YYREEE (reference sequence). The CDR3 spans 15 residues. The CDR3 bases are TGTGCCAGCAGCTTTCCGACTAGCGGGAGATGGGAGCAGTACTTC. It specifies CASSFPTSGRWEQYF.

V gene TRBV28 combines with J gene TRBJ2-7; 10 bases map to TRBD2. This CDR3 region has 15 residues. The ends lost 2 bases at V and 2 bases at J; junction bases unmatched: 3. Per the germline V gene, CDR1 is MDHEN and CDR2 is SYDVKM. The CDR3 region has the DNA TGTGCCAGCAGTTTAATTGGACTAGCGGCCTACGAGCAGTACTTC. Residues: CASSLIGLAAYEQYF.

The chain has TRBV2 and TRBJ2-1; no clear D gene. Germline V gene lookup returns CDR1 SNHLY and CDR2 FYNNEI. Trimming removed 6 bases at V and 12 bases at J, with 18 bases between. The CDR3 runs to 13 residues. DNA of the CDR3: TGTGCCAGCAGAAACATAGCCCGGCCTTGGCAGTTCTTC. Amino acids: CASRNIARPWQFF.

The rearrangement joins TRBV5-1 to TRBJ2-1; the match to TRBD2 covers 10 bases. Losses at the gene ends were 4 bases for V and 5 bases for J; bases not matched to a gene: 15. Germline V lookup: CDR1 SGHRS, CDR2 YFSETQ. This CDR3 spans 18 amino acids. Here the CDR3 reads CASSPGTSAPFRDNEQFF. DNA for the CDR3: TGCGCCAGCAGCCCCGGGACTAGCGCCCCTTTCAGGGACAATGAGCAGTTCTTC.

The V call is TRBV7-9, the J call TRBJ2-7; TRBD2 might be the D (6 bases). This CDR3 is built from 15 residues. The germline V gene encodes CDR1 SEHNR and CDR2 FQNEAQ (reference sequence). V was cut by 1 base and J by 4 bases, with 14 bases left in between. The CDR3 sequence: CASSLDRAGRYEQYF. Here the CDR3 DNA reads TGTGCCAGCAGCTTAGACCGGGCGGGAAGGTACGAGCAGTACTTC.

The rearrangement joins TRBV7-2 to TRBJ2-1; D is undetermined. CDR1 is SGHTA, CDR2 FQGNSA, per germline. Trimming pared 2 bases from V and 6 bases from J, leaving 11 bases between. The CDR3 sequence is 14 residues long. CDR3 amino acids: CASSLSGSVNEQFF. As DNA, the CDR3 is TGTGCCAGCAGCTTAAGTGGCTCAGTCAATGAGCAGTTCTTC. The full variable domain, with the rest looked up from reference TRBV7-2 and TRBJ2-1, is GAGVSQSPSNKVTEKGKDVELRCDPISGHTALYWYRQSLGQGLEFLIYFQGNSAPDKSGLPSDRFSAERTGGSVSTLTIQRTQQEDSAVYLCASSLSGSVNEQFFGPGTRLTVL.

The rearrangement links TRBV2 to TRBJ2-1; 14 nucleotides align to TRBD2. CDR3 size: 16 residues. Germline CDR1 reads SNHLY; CDR2 reads FYNNEI. J lost 7 bases, V lost 3 bases, and 5 bases had no gene match. This chain's CDR3 is CASSEKGLAGVNEQFF. CDR3 DNA sequence: TGTGCCAGCAGTGAGAAGGGACTAGCGGGAGTGAATGAGCAGTTCTTC.